This T cell receptor (beta chain) is drawn from a study of control samples from healthy donors and cancer patients. The V gene's germline CDR1 is SGHVS and CDR2 FNYEAQ. The CDR3 is 16 residues long. The ends were cut back, 1 base at V and 3 bases at J, with 12 bases in the middle. TCRdb's copy holds only in-frame clones and misses some; the assay was immunoSEQ multiplex PCR. The data hold 150,000 to 200,000 clones, with around nine tenths observed a single time. The V and J genes are TRBV7-6 and TRBJ2-2; D possibly corresponds to TRBD2 (7 bases). Sample: blood. The source is a man younger than 45 in good health. CDR3: CASSLVGGRDTGELFF. The CDR3 DNA reads TGTGCCAGCAGCTTAGTGGGGGGGCGAGACACCGGGGAGCTGTTTTTT. Using reference TRBV7-6 and TRBJ2-2 for the parts outside the CDR3, the full variable domain is GAGVSQSPRYKVTKRGQDVALRCDPISGHVSLYWYRQALGQGPEFLTYFNYEAQQDKSGLPNDRFSAERPEGSISTLTIQRTEQRDSAMYRCASSLVGGRDTGELFFGEGSRLTVL.